Listed below are T cell receptor beta chains from one sample, sequenced in a study of shared clonotypes between healthy human individuals. Repertoires were generated with immunoSEQ multiplex PCR, while TCRdb's copy carries only in-frame clones and drops some. Of 1.5 million to 2.5 million clones in the sample, roughly 95% are singletons; the top ten hold 1.2%. Sequencing input: naive CD8+ T cells sorted from blood. All receptors come from a man younger than 35 in good health. Both conserved end residues are part of each CDR3. The order of the fields is CDR3 DNA, CDR3 protein, D gene, V gene, clone size, J gene. A D gene is named only where the DNA matches it firmly. Clone size, where shown, is once, few, many, or a class for clones that have expanded.

cdr3_nt: TGCAGCGTTGAGAGGGGGACCTCCTACGAGCAGTACTTC
cdr3_aa: CSVERGTSYEQYF
d_call: -
v_call: TRBV29-1
clone_size: -
j_call: TRBJ2-7

cdr3_nt: TGTGCCAGCGGAACAATCGCTAATGAAAAACTGTTTTTT
cdr3_aa: CASGTIANEKLFF
d_call: -
v_call: TRBV6-5
clone_size: -
j_call: TRBJ1-4

cdr3_nt: TGTGCCAGCAGCTTGTTCCCAGGGGTGTATGAGCAGTTCTTC
cdr3_aa: CASSLFPGVYEQFF
d_call: -
v_call: TRBV5-6
clone_size: once
j_call: TRBJ2-1

cdr3_nt: TGTGCCAGCAGCCAGGAGGGCGAGAACACTGAAGCTTTCTTT
cdr3_aa: CASSQEGENTEAFF
d_call: -
v_call: TRBV4-2
clone_size: -
j_call: TRBJ1-1

cdr3_nt: TGTGCCAGCAGTCCCAACCCCGGACTAGCTGATGACGACGAGCAGTACTTC
cdr3_aa: CASSPNPGLADDDEQYF
d_call: TRBD2
v_call: TRBV27
clone_size: -
j_call: TRBJ2-7

cdr3_nt: TGCGCCAGCAGCCAAGACACACTAGCGGAATCCTACGAGCAGTACTTC
cdr3_aa: CASSQDTLAESYEQYF
d_call: TRBD2
v_call: TRBV4-3
clone_size: -
j_call: TRBJ2-7

cdr3_nt: TGTGCCAGCGCGATGCCCGCCCGCGGGGGGGACAGGGGTGAAAAACTGTTTTTT
cdr3_aa: CASAMPARGGDRGEKLFF
d_call: TRBD1
v_call: TRBV2
clone_size: -
j_call: TRBJ1-4

cdr3_nt: TGTGCCAGCAGCCTCTCCAGCGGGGGGGTAGATACGCAGTATTTT
cdr3_aa: CASSLSSGGVDTQYF
d_call: TRBD2
v_call: TRBV11-2
clone_size: -
j_call: TRBJ2-3

cdr3_nt: TGTGCCAGCAGCTCCGGACAGTATCTCCAAGAGACCCAGTACTTC
cdr3_aa: CASSSGQYLQETQYF
d_call: -
v_call: TRBV11-3
clone_size: -
j_call: TRBJ2-5

cdr3_nt: TGTGCCAGCAGCTCGGACAGGGGGCAACGAGACTATGGCTACACCTTC
cdr3_aa: CASSSDRGQRDYGYTF
d_call: TRBD1
v_call: TRBV6-4
clone_size: -
j_call: TRBJ1-2